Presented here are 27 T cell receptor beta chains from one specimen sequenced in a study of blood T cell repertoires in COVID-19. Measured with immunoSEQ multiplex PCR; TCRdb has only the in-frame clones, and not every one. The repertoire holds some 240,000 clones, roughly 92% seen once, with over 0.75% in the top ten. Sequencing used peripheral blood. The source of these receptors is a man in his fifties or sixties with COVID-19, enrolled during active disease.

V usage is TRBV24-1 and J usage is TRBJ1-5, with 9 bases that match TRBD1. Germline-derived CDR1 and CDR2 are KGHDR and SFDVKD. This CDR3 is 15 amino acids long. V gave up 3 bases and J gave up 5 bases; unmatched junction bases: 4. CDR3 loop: CATSDTRTGDQPQHF. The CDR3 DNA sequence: TGTGCCACCAGTGATACTCGGACAGGGGATCAGCCCCAGCATTTT.

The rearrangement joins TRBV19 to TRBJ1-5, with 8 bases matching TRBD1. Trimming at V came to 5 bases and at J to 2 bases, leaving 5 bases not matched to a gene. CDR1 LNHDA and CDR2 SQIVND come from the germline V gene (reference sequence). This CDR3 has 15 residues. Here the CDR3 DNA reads TGTGCCAGTAGTCCCAGGGGGCAAGGCAATCAGCCCCAGCATTTT. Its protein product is CASSPRGQGNQPQHF.

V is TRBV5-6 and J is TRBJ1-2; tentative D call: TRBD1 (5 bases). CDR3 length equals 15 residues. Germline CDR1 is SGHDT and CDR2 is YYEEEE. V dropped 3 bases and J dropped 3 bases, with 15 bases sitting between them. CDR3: CASSSRGPGDYGYTF. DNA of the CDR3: TGTGCCAGCAGCTCTCGGGGTCCGGGGGACTATGGCTACACCTTC.

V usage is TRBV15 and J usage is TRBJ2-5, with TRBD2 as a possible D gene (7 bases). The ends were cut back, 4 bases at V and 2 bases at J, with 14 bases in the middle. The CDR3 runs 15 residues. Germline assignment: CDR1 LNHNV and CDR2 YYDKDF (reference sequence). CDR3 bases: TGTGCCACCAGCACAAGGGGAGGGGGTCAAGAGACCCAGTACTTC. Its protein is CATSTRGGGQETQYF.

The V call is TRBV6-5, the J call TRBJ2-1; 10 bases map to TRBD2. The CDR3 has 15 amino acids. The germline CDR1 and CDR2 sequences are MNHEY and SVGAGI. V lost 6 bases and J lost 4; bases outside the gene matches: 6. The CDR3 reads CASSSSGGLYNEQFF. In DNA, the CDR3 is TGTGCCAGCAGCTCTAGCGGGGGCCTATACAATGAGCAGTTCTTC.

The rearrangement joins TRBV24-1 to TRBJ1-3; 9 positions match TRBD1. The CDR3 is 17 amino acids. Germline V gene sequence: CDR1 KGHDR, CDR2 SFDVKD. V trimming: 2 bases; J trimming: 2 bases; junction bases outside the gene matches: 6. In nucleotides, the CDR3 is TGTGCCACCAGTGATTCACGGACAGGGGCCACTGGAAACACCATATATTTT. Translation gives CATSDSRTGATGNTIYF.

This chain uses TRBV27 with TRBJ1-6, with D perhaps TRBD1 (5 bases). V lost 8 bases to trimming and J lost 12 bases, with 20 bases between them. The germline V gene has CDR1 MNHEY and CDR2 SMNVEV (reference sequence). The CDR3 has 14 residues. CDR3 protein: CASSSFGDSGPLHF. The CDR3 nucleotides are TGTGCCAGCTCCTCGTTTGGGGACTCAGGACCCCTCCACTTT.

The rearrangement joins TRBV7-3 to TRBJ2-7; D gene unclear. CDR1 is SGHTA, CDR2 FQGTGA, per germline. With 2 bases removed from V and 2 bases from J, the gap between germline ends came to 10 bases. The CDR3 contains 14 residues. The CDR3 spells CASSLGGLTYEQYF. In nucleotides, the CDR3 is TGTGCCAGCAGCTTAGGTGGCTTAACCTACGAGCAGTACTTC.

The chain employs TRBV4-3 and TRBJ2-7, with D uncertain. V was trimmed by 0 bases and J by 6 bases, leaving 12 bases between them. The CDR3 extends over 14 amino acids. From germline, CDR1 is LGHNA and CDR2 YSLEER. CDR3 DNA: TGCGCCAGCAGCCAAGAGGAATACTCGGGCGAGCAGTACTTC. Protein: CASSQEEYSGEQYF.

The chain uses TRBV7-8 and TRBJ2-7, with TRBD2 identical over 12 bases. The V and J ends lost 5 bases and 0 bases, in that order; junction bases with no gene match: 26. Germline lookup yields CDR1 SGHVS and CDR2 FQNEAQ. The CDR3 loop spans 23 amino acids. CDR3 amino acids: CASSPEVAVWAPASGGASYEQYF. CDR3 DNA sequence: TGTGCCAGCAGCCCAGAGGTTGCGGTTTGGGCCCCGGCTAGCGGGGGGGCCTCCTACGAGCAGTACTTC.

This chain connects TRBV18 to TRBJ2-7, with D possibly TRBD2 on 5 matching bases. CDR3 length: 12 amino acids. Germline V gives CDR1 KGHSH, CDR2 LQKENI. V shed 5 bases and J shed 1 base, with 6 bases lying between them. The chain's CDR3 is CASSGESYEQYF. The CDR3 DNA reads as TGTGCCAGCTCAGGGGAGTCCTACGAGCAGTACTTC.

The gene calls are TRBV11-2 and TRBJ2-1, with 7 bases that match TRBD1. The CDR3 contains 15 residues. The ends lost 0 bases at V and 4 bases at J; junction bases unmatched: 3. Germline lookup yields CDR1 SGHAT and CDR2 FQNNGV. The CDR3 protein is CASSLEQGIYNEQFF. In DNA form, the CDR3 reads TGTGCCAGCAGCTTAGAACAGGGGATTTACAATGAGCAGTTCTTC.

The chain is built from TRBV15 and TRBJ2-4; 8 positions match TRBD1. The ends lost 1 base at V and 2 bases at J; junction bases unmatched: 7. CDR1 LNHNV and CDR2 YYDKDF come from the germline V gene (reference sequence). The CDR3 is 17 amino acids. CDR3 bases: TGTGCCACCAGCAGAGGTATGGACAGGGCAACCAAAAACATTCAGTACTTC. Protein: CATSRGMDRATKNIQYF.

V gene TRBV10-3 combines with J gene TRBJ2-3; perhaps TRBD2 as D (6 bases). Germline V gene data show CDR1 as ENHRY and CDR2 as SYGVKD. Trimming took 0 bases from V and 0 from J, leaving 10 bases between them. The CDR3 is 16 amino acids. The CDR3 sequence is CAISESTGTSTDTQYF. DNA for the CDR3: TGTGCCATCAGTGAGTCGACGGGGACTAGCACAGATACGCAGTATTTT.

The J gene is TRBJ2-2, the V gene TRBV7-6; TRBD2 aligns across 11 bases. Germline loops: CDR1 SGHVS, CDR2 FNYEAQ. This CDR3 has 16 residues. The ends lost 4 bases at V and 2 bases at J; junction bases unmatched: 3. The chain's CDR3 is CASSSLAGGNTGELFF. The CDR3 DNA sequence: TGTGCCAGCAGCTCTCTAGCGGGGGGAAACACCGGGGAGCTGTTTTTT.

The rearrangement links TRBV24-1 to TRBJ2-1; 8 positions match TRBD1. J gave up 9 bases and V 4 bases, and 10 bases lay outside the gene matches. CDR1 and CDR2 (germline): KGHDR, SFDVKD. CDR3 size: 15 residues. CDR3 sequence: CATSDSGTGVTEQFF. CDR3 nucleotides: TGTGCCACCAGTGACTCCGGGACAGGTGTGACTGAGCAGTTCTTC.

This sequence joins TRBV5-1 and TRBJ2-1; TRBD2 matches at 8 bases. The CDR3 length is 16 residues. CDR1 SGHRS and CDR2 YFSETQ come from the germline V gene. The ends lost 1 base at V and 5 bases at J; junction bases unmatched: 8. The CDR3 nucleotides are TGCGCCAGCAGCTTGATGCTAGCGGGCACCAACAATGAGCAGTTCTTC. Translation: CASSLMLAGTNNEQFF.

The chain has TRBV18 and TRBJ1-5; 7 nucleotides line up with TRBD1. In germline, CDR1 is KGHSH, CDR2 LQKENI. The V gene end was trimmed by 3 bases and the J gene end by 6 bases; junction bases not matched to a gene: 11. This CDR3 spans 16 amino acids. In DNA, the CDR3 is TGTGCCAGCTCACCGAACGGAGGGGGCTCCGGTCAGCCCCAGCATTTT. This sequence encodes CASSPNGGGSGQPQHF.

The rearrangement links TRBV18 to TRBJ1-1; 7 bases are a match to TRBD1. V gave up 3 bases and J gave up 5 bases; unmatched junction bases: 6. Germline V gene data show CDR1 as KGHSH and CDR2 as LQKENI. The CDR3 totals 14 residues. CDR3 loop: CASSPRQGRTEAFF. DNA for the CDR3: TGTGCCAGCTCACCGAGACAGGGAAGAACTGAAGCTTTCTTT. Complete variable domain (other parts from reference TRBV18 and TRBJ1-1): NAGVMQNPRHLVRRRGQEARLRCSPMKGHSHVYWYRQLPEEGLKFMVYLQKENIIDESGMPKERFSAEFPKEGPSILRIQQVVRGDSAAYFCASSPRQGRTEAFFGQGTRLTVV.

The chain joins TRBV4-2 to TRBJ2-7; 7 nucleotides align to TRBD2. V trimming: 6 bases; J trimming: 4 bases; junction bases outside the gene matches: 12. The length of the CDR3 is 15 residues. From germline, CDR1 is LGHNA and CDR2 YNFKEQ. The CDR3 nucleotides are TGTGCCAGCAGTCAAACTATATATAGCGGGTACGAGCAGTACTTC. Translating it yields CASSQTIYSGYEQYF.

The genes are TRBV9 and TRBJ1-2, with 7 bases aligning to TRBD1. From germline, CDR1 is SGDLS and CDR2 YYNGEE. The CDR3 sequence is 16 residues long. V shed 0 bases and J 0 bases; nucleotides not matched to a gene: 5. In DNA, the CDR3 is TGTGCCAGCAGCGTAGATGGGACAGCACCTAACTATGGCTACACCTTC. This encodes CASSVDGTAPNYGYTF.

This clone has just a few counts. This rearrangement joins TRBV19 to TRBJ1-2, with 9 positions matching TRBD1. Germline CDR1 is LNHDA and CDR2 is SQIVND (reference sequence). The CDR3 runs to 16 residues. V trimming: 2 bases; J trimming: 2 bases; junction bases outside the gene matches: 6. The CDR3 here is CASSIRTGVFNYGYTF. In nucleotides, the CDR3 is TGTGCCAGTAGTATACGGACAGGGGTATTCAACTATGGCTACACCTTC. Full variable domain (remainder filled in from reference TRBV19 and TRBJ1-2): DGGITQSPKYLFRKEGQNVTLSCEQNLNHDAMYWYRQDPGQGLRLIYYSQIVNDFQKGDIAEGYSVSREKKESFPLTVTSAQKNPTAFYLCASSIRTGVFNYGYTFGSGTRLTVV.

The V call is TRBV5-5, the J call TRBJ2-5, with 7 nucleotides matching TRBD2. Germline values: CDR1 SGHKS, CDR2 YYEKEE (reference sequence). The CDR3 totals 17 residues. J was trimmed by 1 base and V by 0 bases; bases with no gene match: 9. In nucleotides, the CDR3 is TGTGCCAGCAGCTTGGCCCGGGGGGTGGCCCCCCAAGAGACCCAGTACTTC. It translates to CASSLARGVAPQETQYF.

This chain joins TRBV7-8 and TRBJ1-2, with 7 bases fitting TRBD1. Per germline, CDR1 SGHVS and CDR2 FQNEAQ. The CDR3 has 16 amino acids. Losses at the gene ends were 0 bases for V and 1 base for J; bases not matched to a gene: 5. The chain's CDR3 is CASSLAAGGVNYGYTF. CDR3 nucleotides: TGTGCCAGCAGCTTAGCGGCAGGGGGTGTTAACTATGGCTACACCTTC. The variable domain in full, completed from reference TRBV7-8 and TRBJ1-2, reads GAGVSQSPRYKVAKRGQDVALRCDPISGHVSLFWYQQALGQGPEFLTYFQNEAQLDKSGLPSDRFFAERPEGSVSTLKIQRTQQEDSAVYLCASSLAAGGVNYGYTFGSGTRLTVV.

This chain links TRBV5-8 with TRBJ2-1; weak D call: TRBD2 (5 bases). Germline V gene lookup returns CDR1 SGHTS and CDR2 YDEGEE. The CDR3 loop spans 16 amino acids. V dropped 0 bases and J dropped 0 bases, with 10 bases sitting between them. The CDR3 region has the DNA TGTGCCAGCAGCTTGGGTCCGGGGAGCTCCTACAATGAGCAGTTCTTC. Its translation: CASSLGPGSSYNEQFF.

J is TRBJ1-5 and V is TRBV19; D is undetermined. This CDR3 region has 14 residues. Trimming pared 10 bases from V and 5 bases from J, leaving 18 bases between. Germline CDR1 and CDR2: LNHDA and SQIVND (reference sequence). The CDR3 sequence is CATLGVGWDQPQHF. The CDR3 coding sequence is TGTGCCACCCTCGGGGTGGGTTGGGATCAGCCCCAGCATTTT.

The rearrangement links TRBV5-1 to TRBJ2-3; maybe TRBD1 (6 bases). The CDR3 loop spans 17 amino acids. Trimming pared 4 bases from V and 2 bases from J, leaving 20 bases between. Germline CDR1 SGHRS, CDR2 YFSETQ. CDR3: CASSLGNGQKSTDTQYF. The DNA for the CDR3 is TGCGCCAGCAGCCTAGGGAATGGACAGAAGTCCACAGATACGCAGTATTTT.